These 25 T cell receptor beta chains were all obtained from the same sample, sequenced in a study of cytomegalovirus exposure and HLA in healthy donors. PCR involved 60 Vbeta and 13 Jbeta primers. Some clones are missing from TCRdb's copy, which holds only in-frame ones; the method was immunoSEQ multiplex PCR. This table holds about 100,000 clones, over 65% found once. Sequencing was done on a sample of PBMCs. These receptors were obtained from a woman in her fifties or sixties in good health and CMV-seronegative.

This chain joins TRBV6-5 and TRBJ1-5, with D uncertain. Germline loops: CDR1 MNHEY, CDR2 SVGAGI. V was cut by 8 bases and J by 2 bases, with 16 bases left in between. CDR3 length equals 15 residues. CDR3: CASGSNHRGNQPQHF. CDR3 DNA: TGTGCCAGCGGGTCGAACCACCGGGGCAATCAGCCCCAGCATTTT.

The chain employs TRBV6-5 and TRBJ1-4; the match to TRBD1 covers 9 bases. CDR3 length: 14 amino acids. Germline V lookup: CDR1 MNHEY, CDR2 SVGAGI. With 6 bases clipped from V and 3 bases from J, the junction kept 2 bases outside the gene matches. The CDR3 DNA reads TGTGCCAGCAGAAGACAGGGGGCTAATGAAAAACTGTTTTTT. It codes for CASRRQGANEKLFF.

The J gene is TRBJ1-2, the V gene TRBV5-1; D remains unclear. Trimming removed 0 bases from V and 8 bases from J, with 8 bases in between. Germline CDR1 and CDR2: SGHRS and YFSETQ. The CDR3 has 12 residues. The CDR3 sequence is CASSLEGSGYTF. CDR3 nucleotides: TGCGCCAGCAGCTTGGAAGGGAGCGGCTACACCTTC.

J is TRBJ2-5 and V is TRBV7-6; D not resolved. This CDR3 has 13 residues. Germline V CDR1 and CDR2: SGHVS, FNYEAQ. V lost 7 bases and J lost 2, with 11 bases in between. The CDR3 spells CASTPPSQETQYF. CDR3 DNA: TGTGCCAGCACCCCCCCCTCTCAAGAGACCCAGTACTTC.

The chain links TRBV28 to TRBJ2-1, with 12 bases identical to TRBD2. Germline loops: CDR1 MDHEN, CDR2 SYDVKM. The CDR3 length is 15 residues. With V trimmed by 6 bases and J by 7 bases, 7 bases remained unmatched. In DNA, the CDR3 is TGTGCCAGCAGGATTGGCACTAGCGGGAGGAATGAGCAGTTCTTC. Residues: CASRIGTSGRNEQFF.

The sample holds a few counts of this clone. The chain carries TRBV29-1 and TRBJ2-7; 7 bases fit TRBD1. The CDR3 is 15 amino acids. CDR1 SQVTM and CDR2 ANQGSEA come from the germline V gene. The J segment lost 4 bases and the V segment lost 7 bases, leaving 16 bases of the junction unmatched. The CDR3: CSAALPRQGEYEQYF. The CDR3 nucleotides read TGCAGCGCCGCCCTGCCCAGGCAGGGGGAGTACGAGCAGTACTTC.

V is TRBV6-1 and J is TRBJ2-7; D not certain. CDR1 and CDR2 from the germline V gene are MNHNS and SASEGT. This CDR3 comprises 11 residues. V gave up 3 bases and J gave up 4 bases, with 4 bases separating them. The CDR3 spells CASSEEYEQYF. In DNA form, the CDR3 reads TGTGCCAGCAGTGAGGAGTACGAGCAGTACTTC.

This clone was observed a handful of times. CDR3 sequence reads: CASFQSHNEQFF. The CDR3 nucleotides read TGTGCCAGTTTTCAGTCCCACAATGAGCAGTTCTTC. V is TRBV7-2 and J is TRBJ2-1; the D is unclear. CDR1 SGHTA and CDR2 FQGNSA come from the germline V gene. The V end lost 9 bases, the J end lost 5 bases, and 11 bases lay between the germline ends. CDR3 length: 12 amino acids.

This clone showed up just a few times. The CDR3 loop is CASSLSLRDVQGRQYF. The CDR3 nucleotides read TGTGCCAGCAGCTTAAGCCTCCGGGACGTACAGGGCCGGCAGTACTTC. The rearrangement links TRBV5-4 to TRBJ2-7; the D gene is possibly TRBD1 (6 bases). The CDR3 is made up of 16 amino acids. The ends were cut back, 2 bases at V and 9 bases at J, with 24 bases in the middle. Germline V gives CDR1 SGHNT, CDR2 YYREEE (reference sequence).

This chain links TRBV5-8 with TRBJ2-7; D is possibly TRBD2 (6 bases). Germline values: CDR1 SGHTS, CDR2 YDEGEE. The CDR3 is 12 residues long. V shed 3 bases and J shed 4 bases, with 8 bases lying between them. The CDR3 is CASSSGSYEQYF. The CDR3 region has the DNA TGTGCCAGCAGCTCCGGGAGTTACGAGCAGTACTTC.

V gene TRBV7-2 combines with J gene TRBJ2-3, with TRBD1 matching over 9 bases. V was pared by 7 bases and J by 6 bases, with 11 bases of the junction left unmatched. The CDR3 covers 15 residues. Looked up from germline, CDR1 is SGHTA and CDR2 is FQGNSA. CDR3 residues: CASTEEDRGFDTQYF. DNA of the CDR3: TGTGCCAGCACCGAGGAGGACAGGGGATTTGATACGCAGTATTTT.

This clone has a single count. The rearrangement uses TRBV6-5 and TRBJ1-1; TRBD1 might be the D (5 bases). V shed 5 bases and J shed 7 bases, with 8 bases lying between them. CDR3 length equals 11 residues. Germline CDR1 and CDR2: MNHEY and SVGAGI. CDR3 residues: CASSRGDEAFF. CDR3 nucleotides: TGTGCCAGCAGTCGGGGGGATGAAGCTTTCTTT.

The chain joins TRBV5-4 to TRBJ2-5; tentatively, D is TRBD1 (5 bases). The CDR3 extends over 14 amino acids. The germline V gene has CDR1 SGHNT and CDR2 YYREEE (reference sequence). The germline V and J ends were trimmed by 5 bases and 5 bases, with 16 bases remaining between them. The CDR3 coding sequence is TGTGCCAGCAGAGAGACCAGGGTAGGGGAGACCCAGTACTTC. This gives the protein CASRETRVGETQYF.

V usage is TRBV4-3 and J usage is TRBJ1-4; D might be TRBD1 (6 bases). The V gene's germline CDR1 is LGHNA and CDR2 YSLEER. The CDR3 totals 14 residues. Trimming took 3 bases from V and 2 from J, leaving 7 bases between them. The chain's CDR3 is CASSQGATNEKLFF. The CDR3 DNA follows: TGCGCCAGCAGCCAGGGGGCGACTAATGAAAAACTGTTTTTT.

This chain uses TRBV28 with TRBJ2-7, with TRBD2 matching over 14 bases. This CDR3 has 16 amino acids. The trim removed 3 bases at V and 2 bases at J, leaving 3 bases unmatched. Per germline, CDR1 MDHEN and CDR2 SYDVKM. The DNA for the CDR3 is TGTGCCAGCAGTTTTGGGGGACTAGCGGGAGCCTACGAGCAGTACTTC. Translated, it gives CASSFGGLAGAYEQYF.

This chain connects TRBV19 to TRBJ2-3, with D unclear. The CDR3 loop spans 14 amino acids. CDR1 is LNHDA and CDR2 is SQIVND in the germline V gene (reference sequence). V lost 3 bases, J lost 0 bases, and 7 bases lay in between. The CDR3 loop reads CASSMYSSTDTQYF. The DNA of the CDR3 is TGTGCCAGTAGTATGTACTCTAGCACAGATACGCAGTATTTT.

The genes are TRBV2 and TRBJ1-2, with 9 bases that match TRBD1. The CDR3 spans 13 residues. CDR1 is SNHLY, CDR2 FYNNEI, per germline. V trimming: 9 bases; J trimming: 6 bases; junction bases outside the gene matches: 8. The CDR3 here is CARYLGTGNGYTF. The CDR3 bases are TGTGCCAGATACCTCGGGACAGGGAATGGCTACACCTTC.

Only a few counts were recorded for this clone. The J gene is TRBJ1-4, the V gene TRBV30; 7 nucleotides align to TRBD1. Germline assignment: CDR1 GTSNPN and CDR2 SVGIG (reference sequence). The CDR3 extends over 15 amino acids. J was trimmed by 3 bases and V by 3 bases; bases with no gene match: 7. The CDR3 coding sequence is TGTGCCTGGAGCGGTCAGGGACAGCCTAATGAAAAACTGTTTTTT. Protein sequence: CAWSGQGQPNEKLFF.

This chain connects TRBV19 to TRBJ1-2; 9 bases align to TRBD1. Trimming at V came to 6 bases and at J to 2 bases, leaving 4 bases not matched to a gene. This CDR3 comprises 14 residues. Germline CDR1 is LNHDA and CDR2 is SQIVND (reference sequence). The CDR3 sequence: CASSIDRGNYGYTF. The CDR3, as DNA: TGTGCCAGTAGCATCGACAGGGGGAACTATGGCTACACCTTC.

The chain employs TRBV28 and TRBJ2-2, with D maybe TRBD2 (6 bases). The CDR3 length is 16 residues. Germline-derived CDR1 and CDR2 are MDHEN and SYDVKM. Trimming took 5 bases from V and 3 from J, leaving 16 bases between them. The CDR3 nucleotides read TGTGCCAGCAGTCCCGGGACTCCTCATTACACCGGGGAGCTGTTTTTT. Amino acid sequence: CASSPGTPHYTGELFF.

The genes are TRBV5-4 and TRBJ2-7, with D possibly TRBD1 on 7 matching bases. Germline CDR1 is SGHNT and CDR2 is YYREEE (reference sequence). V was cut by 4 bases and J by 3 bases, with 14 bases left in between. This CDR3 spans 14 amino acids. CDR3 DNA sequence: TGTGCCAGCAGCGGGGGGACAGACCTCTACGAGCAGTACTTC. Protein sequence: CASSGGTDLYEQYF.

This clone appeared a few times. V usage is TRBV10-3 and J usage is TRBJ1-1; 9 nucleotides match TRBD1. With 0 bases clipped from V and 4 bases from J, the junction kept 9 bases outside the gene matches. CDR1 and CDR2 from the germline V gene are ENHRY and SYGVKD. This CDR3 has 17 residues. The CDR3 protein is CAISESTGGSGSTEAFF. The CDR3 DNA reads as TGTGCCATCAGTGAGTCCACAGGGGGCAGTGGGAGCACTGAAGCTTTCTTT.

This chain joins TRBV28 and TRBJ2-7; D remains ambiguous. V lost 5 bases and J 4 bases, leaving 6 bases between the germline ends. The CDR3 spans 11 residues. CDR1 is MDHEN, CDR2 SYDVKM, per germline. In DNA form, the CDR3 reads TGTGCCAGCAGTCCCGCGTACGAGCAGTACTTC. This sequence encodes CASSPAYEQYF.

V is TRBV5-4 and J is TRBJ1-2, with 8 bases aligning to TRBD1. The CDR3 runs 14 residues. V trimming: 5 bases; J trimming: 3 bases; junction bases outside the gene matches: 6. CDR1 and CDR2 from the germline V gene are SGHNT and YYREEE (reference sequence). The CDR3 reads CASRLQTGDYGYTF. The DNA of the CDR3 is TGTGCCAGCAGACTTCAGACAGGGGACTATGGCTACACCTTC. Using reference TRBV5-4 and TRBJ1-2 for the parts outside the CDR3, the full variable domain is ETGVTQSPTHLIKTRGQQVTLRCSSQSGHNTVSWYQQALGQGPQFIFQYYREEENGRGNFPPRFSGLQFPNYSSELNVNALELDDSALYLCASRLQTGDYGYTFGSGTRLTVV.

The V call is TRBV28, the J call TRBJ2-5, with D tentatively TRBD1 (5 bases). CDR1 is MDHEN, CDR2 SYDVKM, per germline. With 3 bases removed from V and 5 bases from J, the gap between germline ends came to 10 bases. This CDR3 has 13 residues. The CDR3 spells CASSFGAEETQYF. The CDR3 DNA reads TGTGCCAGCAGTTTTGGGGCGGAGGAGACCCAGTACTTC.